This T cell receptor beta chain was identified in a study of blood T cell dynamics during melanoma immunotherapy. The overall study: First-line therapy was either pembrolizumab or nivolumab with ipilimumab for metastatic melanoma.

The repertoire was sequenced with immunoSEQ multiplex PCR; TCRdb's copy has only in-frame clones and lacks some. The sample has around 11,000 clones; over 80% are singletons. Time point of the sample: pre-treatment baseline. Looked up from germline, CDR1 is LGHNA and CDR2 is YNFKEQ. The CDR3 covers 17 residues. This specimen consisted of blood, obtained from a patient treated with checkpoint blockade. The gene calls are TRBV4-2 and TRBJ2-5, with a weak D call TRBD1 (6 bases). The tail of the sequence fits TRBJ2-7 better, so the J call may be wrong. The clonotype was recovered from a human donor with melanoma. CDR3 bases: TGTGCCAGCAGCCAAAATCTGGGACAAATCCTCTCCTACGAGCAGTACTTC. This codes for CASSQNLGQILSYEQYF.